The T cell receptor (beta chain) under discussion was sequenced for a study of CD8 T cells in ankylosing spondylitis. Study-wide findings and caveats: Seemingly characteristic of ankylosing spondylitis blood was a TCR beta motif consisting of under 10 highly homologous variants. The study looked at matched synovial fluid samples from ankylosing spondylitis patients. Disease-linked clones were reported to be significantly enriched there.

Researchers built TCR beta libraries using quantitative 5'-RACE with molecular barcodes. One entry per CDR3 protein results from TCRdb running MiXCR on the 5' RACE reads. The sample consists of around 130,000 distinct CDR3 sequences, about 6.5% of them appearing once. This clonotype was counted ten times or more. As yet, its antigen is unknown. Germline lookup yields CDR1 MDHEN and CDR2 SYDVKM. The CDR3 consists of 18 residues. The trim removed 3 bases at V and 5 bases at J, leaving 13 bases unmatched. The TCR sequence derives from a male donor with ankylosing spondylitis or in good health (not recorded which). The chain employs TRBV28 and TRBJ2-5; 12 nucleotides agree with TRBD2. Sequencing was done on a sample of blood, either unsorted or a sorted T cell fraction (not recorded which). The CDR3 here is CASSFLAGGPGVIETQYF. The CDR3 nucleotides are TGTGCCAGCAGTTTTCTAGCGGGAGGGCCCGGGGTGATTGAGACCCAGTACTTC.